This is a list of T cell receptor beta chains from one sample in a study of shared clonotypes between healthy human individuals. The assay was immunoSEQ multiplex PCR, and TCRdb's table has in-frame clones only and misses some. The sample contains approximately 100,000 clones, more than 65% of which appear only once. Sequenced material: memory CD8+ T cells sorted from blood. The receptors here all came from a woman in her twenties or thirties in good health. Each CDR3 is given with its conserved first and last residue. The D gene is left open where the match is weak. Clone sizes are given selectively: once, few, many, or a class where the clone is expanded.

CAWRGQTSIGSSYNEQFF,TGTGCCTGGAGGGGACAAACCTCCATTGGAAGCTCCTACAATGAGCAGTTCTTC,-,TRBV30,few,TRBJ2-1
CASSHRTSGNTIYF,TGTGCCAGCAGCCATAGGACGAGTGGAAACACCATATATTTT,-,TRBV6-6,-,TRBJ1-3
CASSQDWLAGLNSYEQYF,TGTGCCAGCAGCCAAGATTGGCTAGCGGGTTTGAACTCCTACGAGCAGTACTTC,TRBD2,TRBV14,-,TRBJ2-7
CASSSRDSNQPQHF,TGTGCCAGTAGTTCCAGGGATAGCAATCAGCCCCAGCATTTT,-,TRBV19,few,TRBJ1-5
CASSFSAGEGEQYF,TGTGCCAGCAGCTTTTCAGCGGGAGAAGGTGAGCAGTACTTC,TRBD2,TRBV13,-,TRBJ2-7
CASSYSWVAVGSEQFF,TGTGCCAGCAGTTACTCGTGGGTAGCGGTTGGATCTGAGCAGTTCTTC,-,TRBV6-6,-,TRBJ2-1
CASSPMGGGHSGANVLTF,TGTGCCAGCAGCCCCATGGGGGGCGGCCACTCTGGGGCCAACGTCCTGACTTTC,-,TRBV7-9,-,TRBJ2-6
CSACPQETQYF,TGCAGTGCTTGCCCTCAAGAGACCCAGTACTTC,-,TRBV20-1,-,TRBJ2-5
CASSFRHTRLPQHF,TGTGCCAGCAGCTTCCGACACACCCGGCTGCCCCAGCATTTT,-,TRBV5-8,-,TRBJ1-5
CASSLVYLGQTNYGYTF,TGTGCCAGCAGCTTGGTCTATCTTGGACAGACTAACTATGGCTACACCTTC,-,TRBV5-6,-,TRBJ1-2
CASSQLGGFRSEQFF,TGTGCCAGCTCACAGTTGGGGGGGTTCCGCAGTGAGCAGTTCTTC,TRBD2,TRBV18,few,TRBJ2-1
CASSERTGLTDIQYF,TGTGCCAGCAGTGAGAGGACAGGGTTGACGGACATTCAGTACTTC,TRBD1,TRBV25-1,-,TRBJ2-4
CASRPGLSAPYEQYF,TGTGCCAGCAGGCCGGGACTCTCCGCACCCTACGAGCAGTACTTC,-,TRBV28,-,TRBJ2-7
CASTLAGAVETQYF,TGTGCCAGCACCCTCGCTGGGGCAGTAGAGACCCAGTACTTC,-,TRBV25-1,-,TRBJ2-5
CASSESPGGETQYF,TGTGCCAGCAGTGAATCGCCGGGTGGGGAGACCCAGTACTTC,-,TRBV6-1,many,TRBJ2-5
CASKAGTGETQYF,TGTGCCAGCAAAGCCGGGACCGGGGAGACCCAGTACTTC,-,TRBV27,-,TRBJ2-5
CASIQGGGGQPQHF,TGTGCCAGCATCCAGGGAGGGGGTGGTCAGCCCCAGCATTTT,-,TRBV28,-,TRBJ1-5
CARQGSLADEQYF,TGTGCCAGACAGGGGAGCTTGGCGGACGAGCAGTACTTC,TRBD1,TRBV2,-,TRBJ2-7
CASRGTGGMFNEQFF,TGTGCCAGTCGGGGGACAGGGGGAATGTTCAATGAGCAGTTCTTC,TRBD1,TRBV19,-,TRBJ2-1
CAWSSGRNEQFF,TGTGCCTGGAGTAGCGGGAGGAATGAGCAGTTCTTC,TRBD2,TRBV30,-,TRBJ2-1
CASSSKRLAGGTDTQYF,TGTGCCAGCAGCTCAAAACGACTAGCGGGAGGCACAGATACGCAGTATTTT,TRBD2,TRBV7-9,-,TRBJ2-3
CASSEASQTNNEQFF,TGTGCCAGCAGTGAAGCGTCTCAAACTAACAATGAGCAGTTCTTC,-,TRBV2,-,TRBJ2-1